This T cell receptor (beta chain) was captured by sequencing in a study of blood T cells in healthy people across ages. The germline gives CDR1 LGHDT, CDR2 YNNKEL (reference sequence). V dropped 1 base and J dropped 4 bases, with 0 bases sitting between them. The CDR3 has 11 residues. There are many counts of this clonotype. The antigen is not known. The study's findings and limits: It was not known whether donors were CMV positive (a possible confounder of expanded clonotype changes). A strong correlation was found between TCR beta diversity and the percentage of naive T cells.

Per-sample yields of isolated PBMCs were at least 6.5 million. PCR was performed a second time for about 7 to 11 cycles using a sample-barcoded 5' primer and a J-beta primer mix. Each CDR3 protein is one row after TCRdb ran MiXCR on the 5' RACE reads. The sample comprises some 730,000 distinct CDR3 sequences, over 20% of which are singletons, and approximately 20% rests with the top ten. The receptor was derived from a man in his sixties or seventies in good health. The chain has TRBV3-1 and TRBJ2-3; D is ambiguous. The sample comprised blood. CDR3 in amino acids: CASSQADTQYF. The CDR3 DNA reads as TGTGCCAGCAGCCAAGCAGATACGCAGTATTTT.